Listed below are T cell receptor beta chains from one sample, sequenced in a study of human T cells and chemical hapten exposure. TCRdb passed the RACE reads through MiXCR, listing each CDR3 protein once. Of approximately 340,000 distinct CDR3 sequences in the sample, roughly 6.9% were seen once. Sequenced material: whole blood, taken in connection with sensitization to the hapten diphenylcyclopropenone (DPC). These receptors originate from a woman in her late teens or twenties with alopecia areata. Some clones in this sample may be carry-over from other donors' samples. CDR3s include the opening cysteine and the closing phenylalanine or tryptophan. D genes are given only for firm matches. Rows give clone size only sometimes, using once, few, many, or a class for an expanded clone.

>-|few|TRBJ1-2|TRBV2
TGTGCCAGCAGTGAAGCTCGAGGAGCTAACTATGGCTACACCTTC
CASSEARGANYGYTF
>TRBD1|many|TRBJ1-5|TRBV5-6
TGTGCCAGCAGCCATGGACAGGCACATCAGCCCCAGCATTTT
CASSHGQAHQPQHF
>TRBD2|few|TRBJ2-1|TRBV20-1
TGCAGTGCTAGAGATTTAGCCCCAGCTAGCGGGGGAACCTACGGCTACGACTACAATGAGCAGTTCTTC
CSARDLAPASGGTYGYDYNEQFF
>-|-|TRBJ2-2|TRBV5-1
TGCGCCAGCAGCTTGGCTGTCGGGGGGCCGAACACCGGGGAGCTGTTTTTT
CASSLAVGGPNTGELFF
>TRBD1|-|TRBJ1-1|TRBV14
TGTGCCAGCAGCCAAGTGTTACAGGGGACGGCTTTCTTT
CASSQVLQGTAFF
>-|-|TRBJ2-7|TRBV12-3/TRBV12-4
TGTGCCAGCAGGGGATTCGAGCAGTACTTC
CASRGFEQYF
>-|many|TRBJ1-3|TRBV4-2
TGTGCCAGCAGCCAAGATCTCAAGGGGCTTGGAAACACCATATATTTT
CASSQDLKGLGNTIYF
>TRBD2|-|TRBJ2-3|TRBV5-4
TGTGCCAGCTCTCCGGGGGGTAGAGAGTATTTT
CASSPGGREYF
>-|-|TRBJ2-3|TRBV20-1
TGCAGTGCTAGACGTCCGCCGACTAGCACAGATACGCAGTATTTT
CSARRPPTSTDTQYF
>TRBD1|-|TRBJ1-5|TRBV28
TGTGCCACCCGGGAGGGGGCTGGTCAGCCCCAGCATTTT
CATREGAGQPQHF
>-|few|TRBJ1-6|TRBV9
TGTGCCAGCAGCCAGGTAGCAGCCAATTCACCCCTCCACTTT
CASSQVAANSPLHF
>TRBD1|-|TRBJ2-3|TRBV12-3/TRBV12-4
TGTGCCAGCAGTTTGAGTTCCGTAGGGACAGCCACAGATACGCAGTATTTT
CASSLSSVGTATDTQYF
>-|few|TRBJ1-1|TRBV29-1
TGCAGCGCAACCCCGGGGACTGCGAACACTGAAGCTTTCTTT
CSATPGTANTEAFF
>TRBD1|few|TRBJ2-7|TRBV28
TGTGCCACCATGACACCGGGACAGGGGGCGCGGGAGCAGTACTTC
CATMTPGQGAREQYF
>-|many|TRBJ2-5|TRBV3-1
TGTGCCAGCAGCCATGGCGCATCCGGCAGCTGGGGAGAGACCCAGTACTTC
CASSHGASGSWGETQYF
>-|-|TRBJ1-5|TRBV12-3/TRBV12-4
TGTGCCAGCAGTCCCCTCGGGTTAGGGACTTCGAGGCGGCCCCAGCATTTT
CASSPLGLGTSRRPQHF
>-|many|TRBJ2-3|TRBV5-1
TGCGCCAGCAGCTTTGAAGGAGACTCGGATACGCAGTATTTT
CASSFEGDSDTQYF
>TRBD2|-|TRBJ2-7|TRBV10-3
TGTGCCATCAGTCCAGCGGGGGGGGCCTACGAGCAGTACTTC
CAISPAGGAYEQYF
>TRBD1|-|TRBJ2-1|TRBV12-5
TGTGCTAGTGGTTTGGGACAGGGTCCGCACAATGAGCAGTTCTTC
CASGLGQGPHNEQFF
>TRBD2|-|TRBJ2-6|TRBV20-1
TGCAGTGCTTCCCACTCTTTTTCTAGCGGTTCCTCTGGGGCCAACGTCCTGACTTTC
CSASHSFSSGSSGANVLTF
>-|few|TRBJ2-1|TRBV5-6
TGTGCCAGCAGCTTCGGAATATACAGGGAGAATGAGCAGTTCTTC
CASSFGIYRENEQFF
>-|few|TRBJ1-2|TRBV7-2
TGTGCCAGCAGCTTGAATCGGGCTCTCGATGGCTACACCTTC
CASSLNRALDGYTF
>-|few|TRBJ1-4|TRBV18
TGTGCCAGCTCAATCAGACAGCCTTCCCTTGCAACTAATGAAAAACTGTTTTTT
CASSIRQPSLATNEKLFF
>-|-|TRBJ2-2|TRBV3-1
TGTGCCAGCAGCCAAGCAGGGGCAGCTATAACCGGGGAGCTGTTTTTT
CASSQAGAAITGELFF
>-|-|TRBJ1-4|TRBV29-1
TGCAGCTTCTCCGGGGCCGGTAATGAAAAACTGTTTTTT
CSFSGAGNEKLFF
>-|few|TRBJ1-2|TRBV2
TGTGCCAGCACGGAGGGGGAGGTTTCCGACTACACCTTC
CASTEGEVSDYTF
>TRBD1|few|TRBJ2-7|TRBV20-1
TGCAGTGCAAGGCTCCCTGGACAGGGGTCCTACGAGCAGTACTTC
CSARLPGQGSYEQYF
>TRBD1|many|TRBJ2-5|TRBV12-3/TRBV12-4
TGTGCCAGCGGGACAGGGAGGGAGACCCAGTACTTC
CASGTGRETQYF
>-|few|TRBJ1-1|TRBV12-3/TRBV12-4
TGTGCCAGCAGTACAGGCGATTCTGAAGCTTTCTTT
CASSTGDSEAFF
>-|many|TRBJ1-1|TRBV3-1
TGTGCCAGCAGCCTTTCCTTTGGGGGAACTGAAGCTTTCTTT
CASSLSFGGTEAFF
>-|few|TRBJ2-1|TRBV4-2
TGTGCCAGCAGCCAAGATACTAATGAGCAGTTCTTC
CASSQDTNEQFF
>-|many|TRBJ2-3|TRBV28
TGTGCCAGCAGTTTATTACAGGGTGTCCCAGATACGCAGTATTTT
CASSLLQGVPDTQYF
>-|-|TRBJ2-3|TRBV3-1
TGTGCCAGCAGCCCCAGGGTACCAGATACGCAGTATTTT
CASSPRVPDTQYF
>TRBD1|many|TRBJ1-2|TRBV15
TGTGCCACCAGCAGAGATCGACAGGGGTATGGCTACACCTTC
CATSRDRQGYGYTF
>-|-|TRBJ2-1|TRBV6-5
TGTGCCAGCAGTCGCATGGTTGACAATGAGCAGTTCTTC
CASSRMVDNEQFF
>-|many|TRBJ2-3|TRBV10-3
TGTGCCATCAGTGATTCGGTAGAGCGACTTGGCGCAGATACGCAGTATTTT
CAISDSVERLGADTQYF
>-|few|TRBJ2-1|TRBV2
TGTGCCAGCACCTTAACCGGGACTGGTATATTAGATGAGCAGTTCTTC
CASTLTGTGILDEQFF
>-|many|TRBJ1-1|TRBV20-1
TGCAGTGCTAGGTCGGGGCAACATATGAACACTGAAGCTTTCTTT
CSARSGQHMNTEAFF
>-|many|TRBJ2-3|TRBV7-2
TGTGCCAGCAGCTTAGTTGGGGATATATTAAGGGATACGCAGTATTTT
CASSLVGDILRDTQYF
>-|-|TRBJ2-7|TRBV20-1
TGCAGTGCTCCCGATAGGGTAACCAGCTCCTACGAGCAGTACTTC
CSAPDRVTSSYEQYF
>-|-|TRBJ2-6|TRBV7-9
TGTGCCAGCAGGCCTCCTGGGGCCAACGTCCTGACTTTC
CASRPPGANVLTF
>-|-|TRBJ1-2|TRBV6-2/TRBV6-3
TGTGCCAGCAGTCCCTACACAAAGTTCAATGGCTACACCTTC
CASSPYTKFNGYTF